These 8 T cell receptor beta chains were sequenced from one sample in a study of control samples from healthy donors and cancer patients. TCRdb's copy holds only in-frame clones and misses some; the assay was immunoSEQ multiplex PCR. The sample holds some 51,000 clones, about 96% seen once. The sequenced sample was blood. The receptors were gathered from a young woman in good health.

V gene TRBV19 combines with J gene TRBJ1-1, with TRBD1 as a possible D gene (5 bases). V lost 6 bases and J 4 bases, leaving 9 bases between the germline ends. In germline, CDR1 is LNHDA, CDR2 SQIVND (reference sequence). This CDR3 has 12 amino acids. The CDR3, as DNA: TGTGCCAGTAGCCAGGGTAGCACTGAAGCTTTCTTT. It specifies CASSQGSTEAFF.

This rearrangement joins TRBV6-1 to TRBJ1-6; 9 bases line up with TRBD1. Trimming took 0 bases from V and 6 from J; bases not matched to a gene: 0. The CDR3 runs to 15 residues. Germline CDR1 and CDR2: MNHNS and SASEGT. DNA for the CDR3: TGTGCCAGCAGTGAAGCGACAGGGGGTAATTCACCCCTCCACTTT. Translating gives CASSEATGGNSPLHF.

This chain links TRBV18 with TRBJ1-3, with a weak D call TRBD1 (5 bases). Trimming pared 3 bases from V and 4 bases from J, leaving 19 bases between. CDR3 size: 17 residues. The germline V gene encodes CDR1 KGHSH and CDR2 LQKENI. CDR3: CASSPGTLTSRGNTIYF. CDR3 DNA sequence: TGTGCCAGCTCACCCGGGACCCTCACCTCGCGGGGAAACACCATATATTTT.

This chain links TRBV7-2 with TRBJ2-3; possibly TRBD1 for D (6 bases). This CDR3 is built from 14 residues. Germline V CDR1 and CDR2: SGHTA, FQGNSA. The V end lost 5 bases, the J end lost 5 bases, and 14 bases lay between the germline ends. The CDR3 here is CASSPPGTRDTQYF. The CDR3 DNA follows: TGTGCCAGCAGCCCGCCGGGGACAAGAGATACGCAGTATTTT.

This clone was found once. The V gene is TRBV19, the J gene TRBJ1-3; no definite D call. V was trimmed by 4 bases and J by 0 bases, leaving 13 bases between them. From germline, CDR1 is LNHDA and CDR2 SQIVND (reference sequence). The CDR3 totals 16 residues. CDR3 nucleotide sequence: TGTGCCAGTAGTACTGGGTTGGGAACCTCTGGAAACACCATATATTTT. This encodes CASSTGLGTSGNTIYF.

The table lists this clone with a count of one. This chain joins TRBV19 and TRBJ2-7, with 8 bases aligning to TRBD1. Germline CDR1 is LNHDA and CDR2 is SQIVND (reference sequence). The CDR3 sequence is 16 residues long. V lost 3 bases and J lost 4; bases outside the gene matches: 11. For the CDR3, the DNA is TGTGCCAGTAGTATGAGGGAAGTCTGGGACAGGTACGAGCAGTACTTC. Its translation is CASSMREVWDRYEQYF.

The V and J genes are TRBV7-9 and TRBJ1-2, with D perhaps TRBD1 (5 bases). The length of the CDR3 is 13 residues. The germline V and J ends were trimmed by 1 base and 7 bases, with 10 bases remaining between them. The germline V gene encodes CDR1 SEHNR and CDR2 FQNEAQ (reference sequence). CDR3 protein: CASSLGRGSGYTF. In nucleotides, the CDR3 is TGTGCCAGCAGCTTAGGAAGGGGCTCTGGCTACACCTTC. The complete variable domain, with remaining parts taken from reference TRBV7-9 and TRBJ1-2, reads DTGVSQNPRHKITKRGQNVTFRCDPISEHNRLYWYRQTLGQGPEFLTYFQNEAQLEKSRLLSDRFSAERPKGSFSTLEIQRTEQGDSAMYLCASSLGRGSGYTFGSGTRLTVV.

The gene calls are TRBV5-6 and TRBJ2-7, with TRBD1 as a possible D gene (6 bases). The CDR3 is made up of 14 amino acids. Germline V gene lookup returns CDR1 SGHDT and CDR2 YYEEEE. V was trimmed by 5 bases and J by 2 bases, leaving 14 bases between them. The CDR3 DNA is TGTGCCAGCAGTATTACAGGGCCGGCCTACGAGCAGTACTTC. Translation: CASSITGPAYEQYF. Based on the CDR3 plus reference TRBV5-6 and TRBJ2-7, the full variable domain is DAGVTQSPTHLIKTRGQQVTLRCSPKSGHDTVSWYQQALGQGPQFIFQYYEEEERQRGNFPDRFSGHQFPNYSSELNVNALLLGDSALYLCASSITGPAYEQYFGPGTRLTVT.